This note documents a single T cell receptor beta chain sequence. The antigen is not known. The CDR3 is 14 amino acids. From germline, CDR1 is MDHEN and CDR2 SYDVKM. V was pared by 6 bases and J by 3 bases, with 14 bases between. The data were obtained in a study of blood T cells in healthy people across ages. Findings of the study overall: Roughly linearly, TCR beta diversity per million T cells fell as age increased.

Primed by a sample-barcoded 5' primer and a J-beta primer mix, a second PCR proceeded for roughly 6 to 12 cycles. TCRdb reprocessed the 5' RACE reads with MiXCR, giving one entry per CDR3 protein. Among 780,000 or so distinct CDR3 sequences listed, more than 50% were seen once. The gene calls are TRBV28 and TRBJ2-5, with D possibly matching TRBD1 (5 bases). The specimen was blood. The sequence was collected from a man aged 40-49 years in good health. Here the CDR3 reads CASSQHWGEETQYF. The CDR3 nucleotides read TGTGCCAGCAGCCAACACTGGGGCGAAGAGACCCAGTACTTC.